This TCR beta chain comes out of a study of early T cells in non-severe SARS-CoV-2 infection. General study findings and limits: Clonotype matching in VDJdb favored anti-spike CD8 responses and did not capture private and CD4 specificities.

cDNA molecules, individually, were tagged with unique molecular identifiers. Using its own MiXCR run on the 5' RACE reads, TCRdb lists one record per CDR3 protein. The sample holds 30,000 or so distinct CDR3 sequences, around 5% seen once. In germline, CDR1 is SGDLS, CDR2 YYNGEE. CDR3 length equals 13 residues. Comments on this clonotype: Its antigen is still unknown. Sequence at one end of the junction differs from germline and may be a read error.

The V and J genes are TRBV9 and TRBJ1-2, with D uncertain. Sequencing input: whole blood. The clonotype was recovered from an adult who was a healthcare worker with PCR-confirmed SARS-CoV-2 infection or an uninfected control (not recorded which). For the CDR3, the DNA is TGTGCCAGCAGCGGTACGCCTGCTTATGGGTACACCTTC. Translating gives CASSGTPAYGYTF.